The 32 T cell receptor beta chains listed next were all sequenced from one sample in a study of early T cells in non-severe SARS-CoV-2 infection. Using its own MiXCR run on the 5' RACE reads, TCRdb lists one record per CDR3 protein. The sample has about 64,000 distinct CDR3 sequences; over 4.5% are singletons. The sample was whole blood. These TCRs come from an adult who was a healthcare worker with PCR-confirmed SARS-CoV-2 infection or an uninfected control (not recorded which).

Points on this clonotype: This may be a read error: a much more frequent sequence differs by one nucleotide. V is TRBV19 and J is TRBJ1-4, with D uncertain. Germline V gene sequence: CDR1 LNHDA, CDR2 SQIVND (reference sequence). The CDR3 is 14 amino acids. In DNA form, the CDR3 reads TGTGTCAGTATAGGAGGCTGGCCTAATGAAAAACTGTTTTTT. It codes for CVSIGGWPNEKLFF.

This clonotype has at least ten counts. The chain uses TRBV9 and TRBJ1-2; D is perhaps TRBD1 (5 bases). Trimming removed 0 bases at V and 8 bases at J, with 17 bases between. Germline lookup yields CDR1 SGDLS and CDR2 YYNGEE. CDR3 length: 15 amino acids. CDR3 bases: TGTGCCAGCAGCGTAGTTGGTGTCGGGGGTGAGGGCTACACCTTC. Residues: CASSVVGVGGEGYTF.

This clonotype has a handful of counts. This sequence joins TRBV11-1 and TRBJ2-3, with D hard to call. Deletions cut 7 bases from V and 4 bases from J, with 15 bases between. This CDR3 region has 14 residues. CDR1 SGHAT and CDR2 FQDESV come from the germline V gene (reference sequence). The CDR3 DNA is TGTGCCAGCACCAACCCGATAAGCGCAGATACGCAGTATTTT. It is translated as CASTNPISADTQYF.

This clonotype turned up a few times. This chain links TRBV20-1 with TRBJ1-2; D not certain. The CDR3 extends over 10 amino acids. V gave up 3 bases and J gave up 8 bases, with 7 bases separating them. The germline V gene has CDR1 DFQATT and CDR2 SNEGSKA (reference sequence). CDR3 sequence (DNA): TGCAGTGCTAGCAAATGGGGCTACACCTTC. Encoded protein: CSASKWGYTF.

This clonotype was seen ten or more times. The J gene is TRBJ1-2, the V gene TRBV3-1; 9 nucleotides agree with TRBD1. CDR3 length: 15 amino acids. CDR1 LGHDT and CDR2 YNNKEL come from the germline V gene (reference sequence). The ends lost 1 base at V and 4 bases at J; junction bases unmatched: 4. CDR3 sequence reads: CASSQGDRASYGYTF. The DNA of the CDR3 is TGTGCCAGCAGCCAAGGGGACAGGGCGAGCTATGGCTACACCTTC.

This clonotype was detected ten times or more. The J gene is TRBJ2-7, the V gene TRBV30; 8 nucleotides align to TRBD2. This CDR3 contains 13 residues. The germline V gene has CDR1 GTSNPN and CDR2 SVGIG (reference sequence). V gave up 0 bases and J gave up 5 bases; unmatched junction bases: 3. CDR3 DNA: TGTGCCTGGAGTGTCGGGAGGGCTAACGAGCAGTACTTC. Translation gives CAWSVGRANEQYF.

This clonotype was seen many times. The rearrangement uses TRBV24-1 and TRBJ2-3, with TRBD1 matching over 7 bases. After removal of 4 bases from V and 3 bases from J, the junction contained 9 bases not matched to a gene. CDR1 and CDR2 (germline): KGHDR, SFDVKD. The CDR3 runs to 16 residues. CDR3 region: CATSDNHRGRTDTQYF. DNA for the CDR3: TGTGCCACCAGTGACAACCACAGGGGAAGGACAGATACGCAGTATTTT.

This clonotype was seen many times. The V and J genes are TRBV7-8 and TRBJ2-5; D may be TRBD2 (5 bases). Trimming removed 4 bases from V and 0 bases from J, with 12 bases in between. CDR3 length: 15 amino acids. Germline V gene lookup returns CDR1 SGHVS and CDR2 FQNEAQ. The CDR3 is CASSWIQADQETQYF. The CDR3 nucleotides are TGTGCCAGCAGCTGGATACAAGCGGACCAAGAGACCCAGTACTTC.

This rearrangement joins TRBV7-8 to TRBJ2-7, with a possible D match to TRBD2 (5 bases). The length of the CDR3 is 15 residues. Trimming removed 5 bases at V and 6 bases at J, with 20 bases between. The germline gives CDR1 SGHVS, CDR2 FQNEAQ. The CDR3 DNA reads TGTGCCAGCAGCCCCGTCGGGGTCGAGGGCCGCGAGCAGTACTTC. Translating it yields CASSPVGVEGREQYF.

This clonotype has ten or more counts. The chain carries TRBV7-8 and TRBJ1-5, with TRBD1 as a possible D gene (5 bases). Germline lookup yields CDR1 SGHVS and CDR2 FQNEAQ. Between the trimmed V and J ends, which lost 3 bases and 3 bases, there was a span of 12 bases. The CDR3 totals 15 residues. In DNA, the CDR3 is TGTGCCAGCAGCTTTTTTTCAGGGCACAATCAGCCCCAGCATTTT. It specifies CASSFFSGHNQPQHF. Drawing the rest from reference TRBV7-8 and TRBJ1-5, the complete variable domain is GAGVSQSPRYKVAKRGQDVALRCDPISGHVSLFWYQQALGQGPEFLTYFQNEAQLDKSGLPSDRFFAERPEGSVSTLKIQRTQQEDSAVYLCASSFFSGHNQPQHFGDGTRLSIL.

At least ten counts were recorded for this clonotype. The V gene is TRBV20-1, the J gene TRBJ2-5; no definite D call. CDR3 size: 13 residues. From germline, CDR1 is DFQATT and CDR2 SNEGSKA (reference sequence). Trimming shortened V by 1 base and J by 5 bases, and 11 bases separated the two germline ends. The CDR3 sequence: CSARVAGFETQYF. In DNA form, the CDR3 reads TGCAGTGCTAGAGTGGCTGGGTTTGAGACCCAGTACTTC.

The sample holds a few counts of this clonotype. The rearrangement joins TRBV25-1 to TRBJ1-5; 11 nucleotides line up with TRBD1. The germline gives CDR1 MGHDK, CDR2 SYGVNS. CDR3 length: 16 amino acids. V lost 5 bases to trimming and J lost 6 bases; unmatched junction nucleotides: 9. This CDR3 is CASSPPGTGGSQPQHF. Written as DNA, the CDR3 is TGTGCCAGCAGTCCCCCCGGGACAGGGGGGTCTCAGCCCCAGCATTTT.

This clonotype occurred a few times. The chain has TRBV5-1 and TRBJ1-4; D is perhaps TRBD1 (5 bases). From germline, CDR1 is SGHRS and CDR2 YFSETQ. The CDR3 has 16 amino acids. Trimming took off 1 base at V and 11 bases at J, with 21 bases between the two ends. The CDR3 DNA follows: TGCGCCAGCAGCTTGAGTGGTTTAGACAGCGGTGCGAAACTGTTTTTT. As protein: CASSLSGLDSGAKLFF.

Ten or more counts support this clonotype. This sequence joins TRBV5-6 and TRBJ2-6; D is possibly TRBD1 (5 bases). The CDR3 has 15 amino acids. CDR1 SGHDT and CDR2 YYEEEE come from the germline V gene. With 4 bases removed from V and 0 bases from J, the gap between germline ends came to 8 bases. CDR3: CASSPQGSGANVLTF. CDR3 sequence (DNA): TGTGCCAGCAGCCCCCAGGGCTCTGGGGCCAACGTCCTGACTTTC.

This clonotype was counted many times. This chain links TRBV7-9 with TRBJ2-7; no reliable D call. The CDR3 has 12 amino acids. The ends were cut back, 2 bases at V and 3 bases at J, with 5 bases in the middle. In germline, CDR1 is SEHNR, CDR2 FQNEAQ (reference sequence). CDR3 bases: TGTGCCAGCAGCTTAAGGAGCTACGAGCAGTACTTC. Translation gives CASSLRSYEQYF.

On this clonotype: At one end, the junction sequence differs from germline, possibly due to a read error. The rearrangement links TRBV5-6 to TRBJ2-7; 12 bases are shared with TRBD1. CDR1 is SGHDT, CDR2 YYEEEE, per germline. There are 14 residues in the CDR3. The CDR3 here is CASSSRDRGRISHF. The DNA for the CDR3 is TGTGCCAGCAGCTCCCGGGACAGGGGGCGCATTAGCCACTTC.

This clonotype showed up just a few times. The gene calls are TRBV29-1 and TRBJ2-1; the match to TRBD2 covers 13 bases. Germline V gene sequence: CDR1 SQVTM, CDR2 ANQGSEA. The ends lost 4 bases at V and 9 bases at J; junction bases unmatched: 3. The CDR3 totals 13 residues. CDR3 nucleotides: TGCAGCGTTGGGAGACTAGCGGGGGGTGAGCAGTTCTTC. Translation: CSVGRLAGGEQFF.

In regard to this clonotype: A much larger clonotype is one base distant, so this may be a read error. The DNA of the CDR3 is TGTGCCAGCAGCGCCACCGGGACTAGCGGACCTAAGGTGCGGTACTTC. Translation gives CASSATGTSGPKVRYF. The chain combines TRBV7-6 with TRBJ2-7; 11 nucleotides match TRBD2. The CDR3 totals 16 residues. Looked up from germline, CDR1 is SGHVS and CDR2 is FNYEAQ. The V gene end was trimmed by 5 bases and the J gene end by 12 bases; junction bases not matched to a gene: 18.

This clonotype was counted ten times or more. The rearrangement joins TRBV28 to TRBJ1-2; D perhaps matches TRBD1 (6 bases). CDR3 length: 11 amino acids. CDR1 MDHEN and CDR2 SYDVKM come from the germline V gene. Trimming took 9 bases from V and 3 from J, leaving 8 bases between them. DNA of the CDR3: TGTGCCAGTACAGGGCACTATGGCTACACCTTC. It yields the protein CASTGHYGYTF.

This clonotype rates as medium-sized (0.01 to 0.1%). V gene TRBV27 combines with J gene TRBJ2-2; D may correspond to TRBD1 or TRBD2 (5 bases each). Between the trimmed V and J ends, which lost 6 bases and 4 bases, there was a span of 30 bases. The CDR3 extends over 20 amino acids. Germline CDR1 is MNHEY and CDR2 is SMNVEV (reference sequence). The CDR3 nucleotides are TGTGCCAGCAGCCGTCGGAGTTGGTATCAGGGAGAGCGTATCACCGGGGAGCTGTTTTTT. Protein product: CASSRRSWYQGERITGELFF.

This clonotype was recorded at least ten times. The rearrangement links TRBV7-6 to TRBJ2-3, with D perhaps TRBD1 or TRBD2 (5 bases each). The V and J ends lost 1 base and 1 base respectively, with 15 bases between them. Germline values: CDR1 SGHVS, CDR2 FNYEAQ. CDR3 length equals 17 residues. Written as DNA, the CDR3 is TGTGCCAGCAGCTTAGGAGCTCCAGGGAGCGGCACAGATACGCAGTATTTT. This gives the protein CASSLGAPGSGTDTQYF.

A few counts support this clonotype. The rearrangement joins TRBV24-1 to TRBJ2-1; 7 bases fit TRBD2. Per the germline V gene, CDR1 is KGHDR and CDR2 is SFDVKD. Losses at the gene ends were 3 bases for V and 4 bases for J; bases not matched to a gene: 8. There are 16 residues in the CDR3. The CDR3 DNA reads as TGTGCCACCAGTGATGCCAAAAGCGGGGAGTACAATGAGCAGTTCTTC. This sequence encodes CATSDAKSGEYNEQFF.

This clonotype was detected ten times or more. This chain uses TRBV6-5 with TRBJ1-6; no reliable D call. Germline CDR1 reads MNHEY; CDR2 reads SVGAGI. CDR3 length equals 13 residues. Trimming cost V 8 bases and J 5 bases, with 10 bases left between them. The CDR3 is CASQRDNNSPLHF. In DNA form, the CDR3 reads TGTGCCAGCCAGAGGGATAATAATTCACCCCTCCACTTT.

The chain links TRBV20-1 to TRBJ2-7; the D gene is possibly TRBD2 (6 bases). The germline CDR1 and CDR2 sequences are DFQATT and SNEGSKA (reference sequence). This CDR3 is built from 16 residues. V gave up 2 bases and J gave up 0 bases, with 17 bases separating them. The CDR3 region is CSARRLEREFSYEQYF. CDR3 DNA sequence: TGCAGTGCTAGAAGGTTAGAACGGGAGTTCTCCTACGAGCAGTACTTC.

This clonotype was counted between two and nine times. The J gene is TRBJ2-5, the V gene TRBV29-1, with D possibly TRBD1 on 5 matching bases. This CDR3 is 12 amino acids long. V lost 5 bases to trimming and J lost 1 base, with 8 bases between them. The germline gives CDR1 SQVTM, CDR2 ANQGSEA. CDR3 in amino acids: CSVRTSQETQYF. The CDR3, as DNA: TGCAGCGTTCGGACATCCCAAGAGACCCAGTACTTC.

The gene calls are TRBV20-1 and TRBJ2-7, with a weak D call TRBD1 (5 bases). The germline V gene encodes CDR1 DFQATT and CDR2 SNEGSKA (reference sequence). Trimming cost V 5 bases and J 4 bases, with 18 bases left between them. This CDR3 has 14 amino acids. CDR3 sequence (DNA): TGCAGTGCTCCAATGCAGGGAAACACGTACGAGCAGTACTTC. Its translation is CSAPMQGNTYEQYF.

In its sample, this clonotype was seen many times. This chain connects TRBV12-3 or TRBV12-4 to TRBJ2-2; 7 positions match TRBD1. The J segment lost 3 bases and the V segment lost 3 bases, leaving 4 bases of the junction unmatched. There are 15 residues in the CDR3. The CDR3 here is CASSFSGTDTGELFF. The CDR3 DNA sequence: TGTGCCAGCAGTTTTTCCGGGACAGACACCGGGGAGCTGTTTTTT.

The chain employs TRBV5-6 and TRBJ2-1; tentatively, D is TRBD1 (5 bases). Germline CDR1 SGHDT, CDR2 YYEEEE. This CDR3 comprises 13 residues. With 0 bases removed from V and 9 bases from J, the gap between germline ends came to 10 bases. The CDR3 reads CASSLGHTGEQFF. The DNA for the CDR3 is TGTGCCAGCAGCTTGGGGCACACAGGTGAGCAGTTCTTC.

The chain combines TRBV7-3 with TRBJ2-3; the match to TRBD2 covers 11 bases. V lost 3 bases and J lost 4; bases outside the gene matches: 3. The CDR3 is 15 residues long. Germline V gene sequence: CDR1 SGHTA, CDR2 FQGTGA. The CDR3, as DNA: TGTGCCAGCAGCTTTAGCGGGGGGGTCGCAGATACGCAGTATTTT. Residues: CASSFSGGVADTQYF.

The rearrangement links TRBV9 to TRBJ2-7, with D maybe TRBD1 (6 bases). CDR3 length: 15 amino acids. Trimming removed 4 bases from V and 0 bases from J, with 14 bases in between. The germline CDR1 and CDR2 sequences are SGDLS and YYNGEE. The CDR3 here is CASSPGTLSSYEQYF. CDR3 coding DNA: TGTGCCAGCAGCCCAGGGACACTGAGCTCCTACGAGCAGTACTTC.

This clonotype has at least ten counts. The rearrangement joins TRBV7-9 to TRBJ2-2, with D hard to call. CDR3 length equals 15 residues. V was cut by 3 bases and J by 4 bases, with 12 bases left in between. CDR1 SEHNR and CDR2 FQNEAQ come from the germline V gene (reference sequence). Written as DNA, the CDR3 is TGTGCCAGCAGCTTTCGGAACGACGTCACCGGGGAGCTGTTTTTT. Protein product: CASSFRNDVTGELFF.

This clonotype was counted many times. The chain employs TRBV2 and TRBJ1-2; the D gene is possibly TRBD1 (5 bases). The CDR3 has 15 amino acids. V was pared by 1 base and J by 3 bases, with 12 bases between. The V gene's germline CDR1 is SNHLY and CDR2 FYNNEI. CDR3 sequence (DNA): TGTGCCAGCAGTGAAGGCCAGGGACTGTACTATGGCTACACCTTC. Translated: CASSEGQGLYYGYTF.